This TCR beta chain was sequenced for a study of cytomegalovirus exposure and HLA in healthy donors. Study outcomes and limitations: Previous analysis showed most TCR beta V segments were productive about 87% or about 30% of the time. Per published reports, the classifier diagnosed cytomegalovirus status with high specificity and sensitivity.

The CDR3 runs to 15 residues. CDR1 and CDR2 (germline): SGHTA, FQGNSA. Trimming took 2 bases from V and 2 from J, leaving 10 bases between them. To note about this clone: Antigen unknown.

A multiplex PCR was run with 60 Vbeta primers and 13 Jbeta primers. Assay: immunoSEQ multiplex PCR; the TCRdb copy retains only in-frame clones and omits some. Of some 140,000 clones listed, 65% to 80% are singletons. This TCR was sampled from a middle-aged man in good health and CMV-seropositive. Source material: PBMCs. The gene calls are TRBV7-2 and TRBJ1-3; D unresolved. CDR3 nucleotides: TGTGCCAGCAGCTTATCAGCAGGTCCTGGAAACACCATATATTTT. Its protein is CASSLSAGPGNTIYF. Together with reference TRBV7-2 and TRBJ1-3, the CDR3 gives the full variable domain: GAGVSQSPSNKVTEKGKDVELRCDPISGHTALYWYRQSLGQGLEFLIYFQGNSAPDKSGLPSDRFSAERTGGSVSTLTIQRTQQEDSAVYLCASSLSAGPGNTIYFGEGSWLTVV.